One sample yielded the 2 T cell receptor beta chains listed below, sequenced in a study of graft-versus-host responses after intestinal transplantation. Repertoires were generated with immunoSEQ multiplex PCR, while TCRdb's copy carries only in-frame clones and drops some. The table has roughly 20,000 clones, about 55% seen once; the top ten hold over 0.9%. Sample: alloreactive CD4+ T cells from a mixed lymphocyte reaction culture, taken before intestinal transplant. This sample's subset: CFSE-low proliferating T cells sorted from approximately six-day pre-transplant mixed lymphocyte reaction (GvH or HvG direction). All receptors derive from a human patient who received an intestinal transplant.

This rearrangement joins TRBV5-4 to TRBJ1-1; D is unresolved. Germline lookup yields CDR1 SGHNT and CDR2 YYREEE (reference sequence). V shed 5 bases and J shed 0 bases, with 11 bases lying between them. The CDR3 extends over 14 amino acids. In DNA, the CDR3 is TGTGCCAGCAGGGGAGGACCGGTGAACACTGAAGCTTTCTTT. As protein: CASRGGPVNTEAFF.

The rearrangement joins TRBV29-1 to TRBJ2-5; the match to TRBD2 covers 12 bases. The CDR3 length is 14 residues. Germline assignment: CDR1 SQVTM and CDR2 ANQGSEA. The V gene end was trimmed by 5 bases and the J gene end by 5 bases; junction bases not matched to a gene: 6. The CDR3 spells CSVPTSGRYETQYF. The DNA for the CDR3 is TGCAGCGTTCCGACTAGCGGGAGATATGAGACCCAGTACTTC. The full variable domain, its missing parts supplied by reference TRBV29-1 and TRBJ2-5, is SAVISQKPSRDICQRGTSLTIQCQVDSQVTMMFWYRQQPGQSLTLIATANQGSEATYESGFVIDKFPISRPNLTFSTLTVSNMSPEDSSIYLCSVPTSGRYETQYFGPGTRLLVL.